These 22 T cell receptor beta chains were all obtained from the same sample, sequenced in a study of T cells after yellow fever vaccination. TCRdb itself ran the 5' RACE reads through MiXCR, one entry per CDR3 protein. The sample includes 500,000 to 700,000 distinct CDR3 sequences, about a fifth of them seen just once. The sequencing here drew on PBMCs, taken 15 days after the yellow fever booster vaccination. The receptor source for this set is a man aged 25-40 years who received the YFV17D yellow fever vaccine.

The gene calls are TRBV29-1 and TRBJ2-7; TRBD2 agrees at 7 bases. The CDR3 has 15 residues. V dropped 0 bases and J dropped 2; count of bases not matched to a gene: 7. Germline CDR1 reads SQVTM; CDR2 reads ANQGSEA. The CDR3 bases are TGCAGCGTTGAAGACGAGCGGGAACCGCCCTACGAGCAGTACTTC. Its protein is CSVEDEREPPYEQYF.

This sequence joins TRBV27 and TRBJ2-7, with D unclear. Germline V gene sequence: CDR1 MNHEY, CDR2 SMNVEV (reference sequence). This CDR3 is 13 amino acids long. Trimming removed 3 bases from V and 2 bases from J, with 8 bases in between. This CDR3 reads CASSLLGTYEQYF. The CDR3 DNA follows: TGTGCCAGCAGTTTGTTGGGCACCTACGAGCAGTACTTC.

J is TRBJ1-2 and V is TRBV5-6; D is perhaps TRBD1 (6 bases). Trimming left V 2 bases short and J 8 bases short, with 13 bases between. CDR3 length: 13 residues. Germline values: CDR1 SGHDT, CDR2 YYEEEE. CDR3 in amino acids: CASSFPGAEGYTF. In nucleotides, the CDR3 is TGTGCCAGCAGCTTCCCAGGGGCGGAGGGCTACACCTTC.

The chain uses TRBV20-1 and TRBJ2-7; no reliable D call. Germline V gives CDR1 DFQATT, CDR2 SNEGSKA (reference sequence). V shed 3 bases and J shed 4 bases, with 10 bases lying between them. This CDR3 has 12 residues. The CDR3 nucleotides are TGCAGTGCTAGCGAAACCGGGTACGAGCAGTACTTC. Its protein is CSASETGYEQYF.

The sample holds a few counts of this clonotype. The rearrangement links TRBV5-1 to TRBJ2-7, with TRBD2 matching 11 bases. CDR3 length: 16 amino acids. J gave up 3 bases and V 3 bases, and 8 bases lay outside the gene matches. CDR1 SGHRS and CDR2 YFSETQ come from the germline V gene. The CDR3 DNA follows: TGCGCCAGCAGCTCGGAGACTAGCGGGATTTACTACGAGCAGTACTTC. Amino acid sequence: CASSSETSGIYYEQYF.

This clonotype was detected a few times. V gene TRBV18 combines with J gene TRBJ2-1; 9 bases map to TRBD1. With V trimmed by 3 bases and J by 3 bases, 3 bases remained unmatched. This CDR3 is 15 amino acids long. Germline V CDR1 and CDR2: KGHSH, LQKENI. The chain's CDR3 is CASSPNRGHYNEQFF. The DNA for the CDR3 is TGTGCCAGCTCACCGAACAGGGGGCACTACAATGAGCAGTTCTTC.

This clonotype occurred a few times. This sequence joins TRBV7-9 and TRBJ2-5; D is perhaps TRBD2 (5 bases). The germline V gene encodes CDR1 SEHNR and CDR2 FQNEAQ (reference sequence). V lost 3 bases, J lost 5 bases, and 16 bases lay in between. This CDR3 has 15 residues. The CDR3 region is CASSFPVGDLETQYF. The CDR3 nucleotides read TGTGCCAGCAGCTTTCCAGTGGGAGACTTGGAGACCCAGTACTTC. Together with reference TRBV7-9 and TRBJ2-5, the CDR3 gives the full variable domain: DTGVSQNPRHKITKRGQNVTFRCDPISEHNRLYWYRQTLGQGPEFLTYFQNEAQLEKSRLLSDRFSAERPKGSFSTLEIQRTEQGDSAMYLCASSFPVGDLETQYFGPGTRLLVL.

This clonotype was found a few times. This CDR3 reads CAISDSARRTDTQYF. CDR3 coding DNA: TGTGCCATCAGTGACTCGGCTCGACGCACAGATACGCAGTATTTT. The chain has TRBV10-3 and TRBJ2-3; unclear D gene. This CDR3 contains 15 residues. CDR1 is ENHRY, CDR2 SYGVKD, per germline. Trimming shortened V by 3 bases and J by 1 base, and 11 bases separated the two germline ends.

The chain recombines TRBV7-9 with TRBJ2-3, with 12 bases matching TRBD2. CDR3 length: 16 amino acids. Germline V gene lookup returns CDR1 SEHNR and CDR2 FQNEAQ (reference sequence). With 7 bases clipped from V and 5 bases from J, the junction kept 10 bases outside the gene matches. The CDR3 coding sequence is TGTGCCAGCACCCTTCGGACTAGCGGGGAAGGAGATACGCAGTATTTT. Its protein product is CASTLRTSGEGDTQYF.

The chain links TRBV12-3 or TRBV12-4 to TRBJ1-1, with D hard to call. The CDR3 extends over 13 amino acids. V shed 6 bases and J shed 3 bases, with 11 bases lying between them. CDR3 in amino acids: CASRVNLDTEAFF. The CDR3 nucleotides read TGTGCCAGCAGAGTTAATTTGGACACTGAAGCTTTCTTT.

This clonotype was detected only a few times. This rearrangement joins TRBV27 to TRBJ2-5; 8 bases map to TRBD2. CDR3 length: 15 amino acids. Trimming removed 5 bases from V and 5 bases from J; junction bases left unmatched: 10. In germline, CDR1 is MNHEY, CDR2 SMNVEV (reference sequence). CDR3 loop: CASSRTSLGPETQYF. The CDR3 nucleotides read TGTGCCAGCAGTCGGACTAGCCTCGGGCCCGAGACCCAGTACTTC.

This clonotype has only a few counts. J is TRBJ2-5 and V is TRBV12-3 or TRBV12-4, with 9 bases fitting TRBD2. V was pared by 1 base and J by 1 base, with 4 bases of the junction left unmatched. The CDR3 is 16 residues long. In nucleotides, the CDR3 is TGTGCCAGCAGTTTAGTGGCGGGAGGGTCCCAAGAGACCCAGTACTTC. Protein: CASSLVAGGSQETQYF.

This sequence joins TRBV7-9 and TRBJ1-6; 10 nucleotides line up with TRBD1. This CDR3 contains 14 residues. With V trimmed by 8 bases and J by 8 bases, 6 bases remained unmatched. In germline, CDR1 is SEHNR, CDR2 FQNEAQ (reference sequence). Here the CDR3 DNA reads TGTGCCAGCGGGGGACAGGGGATGGATTCACCCCTCCACTTT. Protein sequence: CASGGQGMDSPLHF.

The chain recombines TRBV12-3 or TRBV12-4 with TRBJ1-1, with 9 bases aligning to TRBD1. After removal of 1 base from V and 4 bases from J, the junction contained 4 bases not matched to a gene. CDR3 size: 15 residues. CDR3 coding DNA: TGTGCCAGCAGTTTAGTTGTGACAGGGGGCACTGAAGCTTTCTTT. Residues: CASSLVVTGGTEAFF.

This chain uses TRBV29-1 with TRBJ2-1, with D perhaps matching TRBD1 (6 bases). Germline CDR1 is SQVTM and CDR2 is ANQGSEA. This CDR3 region has 16 residues. V shed 3 bases and J shed 3 bases, with 18 bases lying between them. CDR3 nucleotides: TGCAGCGTTGATTCACCCTCAACAGGGATCTACAATGAGCAGTTCTTC. Encoded protein: CSVDSPSTGIYNEQFF.

J is TRBJ2-1 and V is TRBV24-1; 8 positions agree with TRBD2. The J segment lost 5 bases and the V segment lost 4 bases, leaving 12 bases of the junction unmatched. Germline CDR1 reads KGHDR; CDR2 reads SFDVKD. This CDR3 region has 17 residues. As DNA, the CDR3 is TGTGCCACCAGTGACCGCTCCGGGACTAGAGTCCACAATGAGCAGTTCTTC. Protein sequence: CATSDRSGTRVHNEQFF.

This clonotype was seen at least ten times. V and J are TRBV6-5 and TRBJ1-1; D ambiguous. Trimming pared 2 bases from V and 11 bases from J, leaving 15 bases between. Germline V gene lookup returns CDR1 MNHEY and CDR2 SVGAGI. The CDR3 is 13 amino acids. The CDR3 reads CASSYVGVRGAFF. CDR3 in DNA: TGTGCCAGCAGTTACGTCGGGGTTCGAGGTGCTTTCTTT.

The chain carries TRBV7-2 and TRBJ2-5; D possibly corresponds to TRBD1 (6 bases). Per the germline V gene, CDR1 is SGHTA and CDR2 is FQGNSA. This CDR3 is built from 13 residues. V lost 5 bases and J lost 7, with 14 bases in between. For the CDR3, the DNA is TGTGCCAGCAGCCCCGACAAAGGGGGGACCCAGTACTTC. Its protein product is CASSPDKGGTQYF.

This chain uses TRBV20-1 with TRBJ1-2, with a tentative D call TRBD1 (6 bases). CDR1 is DFQATT and CDR2 is SNEGSKA in the germline V gene (reference sequence). CDR3 size: 13 residues. Trimming shortened V by 4 bases and J by 8 bases, and 17 bases separated the two germline ends. In DNA, the CDR3 is TGCAGTGCTATCTCACAGGGCTCGCGGGGCTACACCTTC. It codes for CSAISQGSRGYTF.

The V call is TRBV18, the J call TRBJ2-5; D is uncertain. V lost 3 bases and J lost 4, with 6 bases in between. The CDR3 contains 12 residues. From germline, CDR1 is KGHSH and CDR2 LQKENI. CDR3 region: CASSPDLETQYF. In nucleotides, the CDR3 is TGTGCCAGCTCACCTGACTTAGAGACCCAGTACTTC. The full variable domain, its missing parts supplied by reference TRBV18 and TRBJ2-5, is NAGVMQNPRHLVRRRGQEARLRCSPMKGHSHVYWYRQLPEEGLKFMVYLQKENIIDESGMPKERFSAEFPKEGPSILRIQQVVRGDSAAYFCASSPDLETQYFGPGTRLLVL.

The rearrangement uses TRBV9 and TRBJ2-7; D gene uncertain. Germline loops: CDR1 SGDLS, CDR2 YYNGEE. V gave up 0 bases and J gave up 2 bases, with 15 bases separating them. The CDR3 contains 16 residues. The CDR3 nucleotides read TGTGCCAGCAGCGTAGACTTCCGGGCTCCAACCTACGAGCAGTACTTC. Translated: CASSVDFRAPTYEQYF.

The chain links TRBV4-3 to TRBJ1-3; no firm D call. The CDR3 sequence is 14 residues long. The V end lost 0 bases, the J end lost 4 bases, and 7 bases lay between the germline ends. Germline V gives CDR1 LGHNA, CDR2 YSLEER. The CDR3 DNA sequence: TGCGCCAGCAGCCAAGATCTACGAGGAAACACCATATATTTT. Translated, it gives CASSQDLRGNTIYF.